This is a list of T cell receptor beta chains from one sample in a study of T cells in Graves' hyperthyroidism and ophthalmopathy. TCRdb re-derived calls from the multiplex PCR reads in MiXCR, one entry per CDR3 protein. In the table there are under 400,000 distinct CDR3 sequences, about 15% of which are singletons. The sequenced sample consisted of blood. Receptor source: an older woman with Graves' hyperthyroidism. Each CDR3 is given with its conserved first and last residue. The order of the fields is J gene, CDR3 length, clone size, D gene, V gene, CDR3 protein, CDR3 DNA. The D gene is left open where the match is weak. Only some rows state a clone size, as once, few, many or a class for expanded clones.

J gene: TRBJ2-7; CDR3 length: 14; clone size: many; D gene: TRBD2; V gene: TRBV27; CDR3 protein: CASSSRGGPYEQYF; CDR3 DNA: TGTGCCAGCAGCTCTCGGGGGGGGCCCTACGAGCAGTACTTC
J gene: TRBJ2-6; CDR3 length: 14; clone size: .; D gene: .; V gene: TRBV7-9; CDR3 protein: CASSTRTGANVLTF; CDR3 DNA: TGTGCCAGCAGCACAAGGACTGGGGCCAACGTCCTGACTTTC
J gene: TRBJ2-7; CDR3 length: 14; clone size: many; D gene: TRBD1; V gene: TRBV6-1; CDR3 protein: CASRTGTGLSEQYF; CDR3 DNA: TGTGCCAGCAGAACGGGGACAGGACTGAGCGAGCAGTACTTC
J gene: TRBJ2-3; CDR3 length: 15; clone size: few; D gene: .; V gene: TRBV12-3/TRBV12-4; CDR3 protein: CASSSTGQPTDTQYF; CDR3 DNA: TGTGCCAGCAGTTCGACAGGACAGCCCACAGATACGCAGTATTTT
J gene: TRBJ1-2; CDR3 length: 15; clone size: few; D gene: .; V gene: TRBV14; CDR3 protein: CASSSRRGIEDGYTF; CDR3 DNA: TGTGCCAGCAGCTCACGACGGGGCATAGAAGATGGCTACACCTTC
J gene: TRBJ2-3; CDR3 length: 13; clone size: .; D gene: .; V gene: TRBV6-6; CDR3 protein: CASSYQPSDTQYF; CDR3 DNA: TGTGCCAGCAGTTACCAACCGTCAGATACGCAGTATTTT
J gene: TRBJ2-2; CDR3 length: 16; clone size: many; D gene: TRBD2; V gene: TRBV11-2; CDR3 protein: CASSDLLAGVAGELFF; CDR3 DNA: TGTGCCAGCAGCGACCTTCTAGCGGGAGTGGCCGGGGAGCTGTTTTTT
J gene: TRBJ2-2; CDR3 length: 14; clone size: many; D gene: .; V gene: TRBV28; CDR3 protein: CASTAGTGTGELFF; CDR3 DNA: TGTGCCAGCACAGCCGGGACGGGCACCGGGGAGCTGTTTTTT
J gene: TRBJ2-7; CDR3 length: 12; clone size: many; D gene: .; V gene: TRBV29-1; CDR3 protein: CSVGVVEHEQYF; CDR3 DNA: TGCAGCGTTGGAGTAGTCGAACACGAGCAGTACTTC
J gene: TRBJ2-5; CDR3 length: 13; clone size: .; D gene: .; V gene: TRBV2; CDR3 protein: CASSRATGETQYF; CDR3 DNA: TGTGCCAGCTCTCGGGCGACGGGGGAGACCCAGTACTTC
J gene: TRBJ2-2; CDR3 length: 20; clone size: .; D gene: TRBD1; V gene: TRBV24-1; CDR3 protein: CATSDPFTVDRGPNTGELFF; CDR3 DNA: TGTGCCACCAGTGACCCGTTTACCGTCGACAGGGGCCCAAACACCGGGGAGCTGTTTTTT
J gene: TRBJ2-5; CDR3 length: 15; clone size: .; D gene: TRBD2; V gene: TRBV7-3; CDR3 protein: CASSATGTSRETQYF; CDR3 DNA: TGTGCCAGCAGCGCAACAGGGACTAGCCGGGAGACCCAGTACTTC
J gene: TRBJ1-4; CDR3 length: 15; clone size: .; D gene: TRBD1; V gene: TRBV6-1; CDR3 protein: CASSEARRGREKLFF; CDR3 DNA: TGTGCCAGCAGTGAAGCGCGGAGGGGGCGCGAAAAACTGTTTTTT
J gene: TRBJ2-3; CDR3 length: 15; clone size: many; D gene: .; V gene: TRBV6-1; CDR3 protein: CASSYGTALADTQYF; CDR3 DNA: TGTGCCAGCAGTTATGGGACTGCCTTGGCAGATACGCAGTATTTT
J gene: TRBJ2-7; CDR3 length: 16; clone size: many; D gene: TRBD2; V gene: TRBV5-1; CDR3 protein: CASSFGIAGTLDEQYF; CDR3 DNA: TGCGCCAGCAGCTTTGGGATAGCGGGAACGTTAGACGAGCAGTACTTC
J gene: TRBJ1-5; CDR3 length: 12; clone size: few; D gene: .; V gene: TRBV12-5; CDR3 protein: CASATDRQPQHF; CDR3 DNA: TGTGCTAGTGCAACAGATCGGCAGCCCCAGCATTTT
J gene: TRBJ1-3; CDR3 length: 14; clone size: many; D gene: TRBD1; V gene: TRBV20-1; CDR3 protein: CSAVNRGKGNTIYF; CDR3 DNA: TGCAGTGCTGTTAACAGGGGAAAAGGAAACACCATATATTTT
J gene: TRBJ1-1; CDR3 length: 14; clone size: .; D gene: .; V gene: TRBV19; CDR3 protein: CASSTQTGSTEAFF; CDR3 DNA: TGTGCCAGTAGTACCCAAACAGGGAGCACTGAAGCTTTCTTT
J gene: TRBJ2-2; CDR3 length: 17; clone size: .; D gene: .; V gene: TRBV10-3; CDR3 protein: CAISDQAGAGVAGELFF; CDR3 DNA: TGTGCCATCAGTGATCAGGCTGGAGCGGGTGTCGCCGGGGAGCTGTTTTTT
J gene: TRBJ1-2; CDR3 length: 13; clone size: many; D gene: .; V gene: TRBV6-5; CDR3 protein: CASSYSPGYGYTF; CDR3 DNA: TGTGCCAGCAGTTACTCCCCAGGGTATGGCTACACCTTC
J gene: TRBJ2-7; CDR3 length: 13; clone size: .; D gene: .; V gene: TRBV20-1; CDR3 protein: CSASPLASYEQYF; CDR3 DNA: TGCAGTGCTAGTCCCTTAGCGAGCTACGAGCAGTACTTC
J gene: TRBJ2-1; CDR3 length: 19; clone size: few; D gene: TRBD2; V gene: TRBV28; CDR3 protein: CASSSTGTSGRGDYNEQFF; CDR3 DNA: TGTGCCAGCAGCTCCACCGGGACTAGCGGGAGGGGAGACTACAATGAGCAGTTCTTC
J gene: TRBJ2-1; CDR3 length: 15; clone size: many; D gene: TRBD2; V gene: TRBV20-1; CDR3 protein: CSADLLAGGVDEQFF; CDR3 DNA: TGCAGTGCGGACCTACTAGCGGGAGGGGTGGATGAGCAGTTCTTC
J gene: TRBJ2-2; CDR3 length: 15; clone size: many; D gene: TRBD2; V gene: TRBV27; CDR3 protein: CASSLSRGVGGELFF; CDR3 DNA: TGTGCCAGCAGTTTATCGCGGGGGGTGGGGGGGGAGCTGTTTTTT
J gene: TRBJ2-7; CDR3 length: 14; clone size: many; D gene: TRBD1; V gene: TRBV12-3/TRBV12-4; CDR3 protein: CASSNLDRANEQYF; CDR3 DNA: TGTGCCAGCAGTAACCTGGACAGGGCAAACGAGCAGTACTTC
J gene: TRBJ2-1; CDR3 length: 15; clone size: many; D gene: TRBD2; V gene: TRBV20-1; CDR3 protein: CSAVHQAGGYNEQFF; CDR3 DNA: TGCAGTGCTGTACATCAAGCGGGGGGATACAATGAGCAGTTCTTC
J gene: TRBJ2-7; CDR3 length: 17; clone size: many; D gene: TRBD2; V gene: TRBV5-5; CDR3 protein: CASSLRVAGALGWEQYF; CDR3 DNA: TGTGCCAGCAGCTTGAGGGTAGCGGGAGCTCTCGGTTGGGAGCAGTACTTC
J gene: TRBJ2-1; CDR3 length: 16; clone size: many; D gene: TRBD2; V gene: TRBV5-5; CDR3 protein: CASSSGALAGANEQFF; CDR3 DNA: TGTGCCAGCAGCAGTGGTGCACTAGCGGGAGCGAATGAGCAGTTCTTC
J gene: TRBJ1-4; CDR3 length: 18; clone size: .; D gene: TRBD1; V gene: TRBV20-1; CDR3 protein: CSAFRTGLPFATNEKLFF; CDR3 DNA: TGCAGTGCTTTTCGGACAGGCCTCCCTTTTGCAACTAATGAAAAACTGTTTTTT
J gene: TRBJ2-5; CDR3 length: 13; clone size: many; D gene: .; V gene: TRBV3-1; CDR3 protein: CASSLRGEETQYF; CDR3 DNA: TGTGCCAGCAGCCTCCGAGGAGAAGAGACCCAGTACTTC
J gene: TRBJ1-6; CDR3 length: 14; clone size: many; D gene: .; V gene: TRBV3-1; CDR3 protein: CASSQGGLVSPLHF; CDR3 DNA: TGTGCCAGCAGCCAAGGGGGGCTCGTTTCACCCCTCCACTTT
J gene: TRBJ2-3; CDR3 length: 14; clone size: many; D gene: .; V gene: TRBV12-3/TRBV12-4; CDR3 protein: CASSLALRTDTQYF; CDR3 DNA: TGTGCCAGCAGTTTAGCGCTCCGCACAGATACGCAGTATTTT
J gene: TRBJ2-1; CDR3 length: 15; clone size: .; D gene: TRBD2; V gene: TRBV19; CDR3 protein: CASGTGTSAYNEQFF; CDR3 DNA: TGTGCCAGTGGTACCGGGACTAGCGCCTACAATGAGCAGTTCTTC
J gene: TRBJ2-3; CDR3 length: 15; clone size: .; D gene: .; V gene: TRBV20-1; CDR3 protein: CSARTTGGGTDTQYF; CDR3 DNA: TGCAGTGCTAGGACGACTGGAGGTGGCACAGATACGCAGTATTTT
J gene: TRBJ1-5; CDR3 length: 12; clone size: many; D gene: .; V gene: TRBV7-9; CDR3 protein: CASGQINQPQHF; CDR3 DNA: TGTGCCAGCGGACAGATCAATCAGCCCCAGCATTTT
J gene: TRBJ2-5; CDR3 length: 14; clone size: many; D gene: TRBD2; V gene: TRBV20-1; CDR3 protein: CSANREGRGETQYF; CDR3 DNA: TGCAGTGCTAATCGGGAGGGCCGGGGGGAGACCCAGTACTTC
J gene: TRBJ1-5; CDR3 length: 16; clone size: many; D gene: TRBD1; V gene: TRBV28; CDR3 protein: CASSSFGGQGYQPQHF; CDR3 DNA: TGTGCCAGCAGTTCCTTTGGGGGACAGGGGTATCAGCCCCAGCATTTT
J gene: TRBJ2-1; CDR3 length: 15; clone size: many; D gene: .; V gene: TRBV9; CDR3 protein: CASSRSRGEGNEQFF; CDR3 DNA: TGTGCCAGCAGCCGATCGAGGGGCGAGGGGAATGAGCAGTTCTTC
J gene: TRBJ1-1; CDR3 length: 13; clone size: .; D gene: TRBD1; V gene: TRBV19; CDR3 protein: CASRTGGTSEAFF; CDR3 DNA: TGTGCCAGCCGGACAGGGGGCACCTCTGAAGCTTTCTTT
J gene: TRBJ2-3; CDR3 length: 14; clone size: .; D gene: TRBD2; V gene: TRBV29-1; CDR3 protein: CSAPGLAGADTQYF; CDR3 DNA: TGCAGCGCCCCCGGACTAGCGGGGGCAGATACGCAGTATTTT
J gene: TRBJ1-1; CDR3 length: 18; clone size: many; D gene: .; V gene: TRBV11-3; CDR3 protein: CASSLFPTPGGRNTEAFF; CDR3 DNA: TGTGCCAGCAGCTTGTTCCCCACACCGGGGGGAAGGAACACTGAAGCTTTCTTT
J gene: TRBJ2-5; CDR3 length: 15; clone size: few; D gene: .; V gene: TRBV27; CDR3 protein: CASSPLGQYQETQYF; CDR3 DNA: TGTGCCAGCAGTCCACTAGGACAGTACCAAGAGACCCAGTACTTC
J gene: TRBJ1-3; CDR3 length: 14; clone size: many; D gene: TRBD1; V gene: TRBV12-3/TRBV12-4; CDR3 protein: CASKGTGSGNTIYF; CDR3 DNA: TGTGCCAGCAAAGGGACAGGGTCTGGAAACACCATATATTTT
J gene: TRBJ1-6; CDR3 length: 14; clone size: many; D gene: TRBD1; V gene: TRBV12-3/TRBV12-4; CDR3 protein: CASSRDRALSPLHF; CDR3 DNA: TGTGCCAGCAGTAGGGACAGGGCCCTTTCACCCCTCCACTTT
J gene: TRBJ1-1; CDR3 length: 12; clone size: .; D gene: .; V gene: TRBV10-3; CDR3 protein: CATGTSGTEAFF; CDR3 DNA: TGTGCCACCGGGACCAGCGGCACTGAAGCTTTCTTT
J gene: TRBJ2-2; CDR3 length: 15; clone size: few; D gene: TRBD1; V gene: TRBV12-5; CDR3 protein: CASGLVQGSTGELFF; CDR3 DNA: TGTGCTAGTGGTTTGGTACAGGGGAGCACCGGGGAGCTGTTTTTT
J gene: TRBJ2-1; CDR3 length: 12; clone size: many; D gene: .; V gene: TRBV11-2; CDR3 protein: CASSIGRNEQFF; CDR3 DNA: TGTGCCAGCAGCATAGGGCGGAATGAGCAGTTCTTC
J gene: TRBJ2-7; CDR3 length: 13; clone size: many; D gene: TRBD2; V gene: TRBV20-1; CDR3 protein: CSARSSGIYEQYF; CDR3 DNA: TGCAGTGCTAGGTCTAGCGGAATCTACGAGCAGTACTTC
J gene: TRBJ2-2; CDR3 length: 15; clone size: many; D gene: TRBD2; V gene: TRBV2; CDR3 protein: CASTLTGGNTGELFF; CDR3 DNA: TGTGCCAGCACGCTAACGGGAGGGAACACCGGGGAGCTGTTTTTT
J gene: TRBJ2-7; CDR3 length: 14; clone size: many; D gene: .; V gene: TRBV6-1; CDR3 protein: CASSDNRVPYEQYF; CDR3 DNA: TGTGCCAGCAGTGACAACAGGGTCCCCTACGAGCAGTACTTC
J gene: TRBJ2-2; CDR3 length: 17; clone size: many; D gene: TRBD2; V gene: TRBV27; CDR3 protein: CASSLGTSGRATGELFF; CDR3 DNA: TGTGCCAGCAGTTTAGGAACTAGCGGGAGGGCCACCGGGGAGCTGTTTTTT